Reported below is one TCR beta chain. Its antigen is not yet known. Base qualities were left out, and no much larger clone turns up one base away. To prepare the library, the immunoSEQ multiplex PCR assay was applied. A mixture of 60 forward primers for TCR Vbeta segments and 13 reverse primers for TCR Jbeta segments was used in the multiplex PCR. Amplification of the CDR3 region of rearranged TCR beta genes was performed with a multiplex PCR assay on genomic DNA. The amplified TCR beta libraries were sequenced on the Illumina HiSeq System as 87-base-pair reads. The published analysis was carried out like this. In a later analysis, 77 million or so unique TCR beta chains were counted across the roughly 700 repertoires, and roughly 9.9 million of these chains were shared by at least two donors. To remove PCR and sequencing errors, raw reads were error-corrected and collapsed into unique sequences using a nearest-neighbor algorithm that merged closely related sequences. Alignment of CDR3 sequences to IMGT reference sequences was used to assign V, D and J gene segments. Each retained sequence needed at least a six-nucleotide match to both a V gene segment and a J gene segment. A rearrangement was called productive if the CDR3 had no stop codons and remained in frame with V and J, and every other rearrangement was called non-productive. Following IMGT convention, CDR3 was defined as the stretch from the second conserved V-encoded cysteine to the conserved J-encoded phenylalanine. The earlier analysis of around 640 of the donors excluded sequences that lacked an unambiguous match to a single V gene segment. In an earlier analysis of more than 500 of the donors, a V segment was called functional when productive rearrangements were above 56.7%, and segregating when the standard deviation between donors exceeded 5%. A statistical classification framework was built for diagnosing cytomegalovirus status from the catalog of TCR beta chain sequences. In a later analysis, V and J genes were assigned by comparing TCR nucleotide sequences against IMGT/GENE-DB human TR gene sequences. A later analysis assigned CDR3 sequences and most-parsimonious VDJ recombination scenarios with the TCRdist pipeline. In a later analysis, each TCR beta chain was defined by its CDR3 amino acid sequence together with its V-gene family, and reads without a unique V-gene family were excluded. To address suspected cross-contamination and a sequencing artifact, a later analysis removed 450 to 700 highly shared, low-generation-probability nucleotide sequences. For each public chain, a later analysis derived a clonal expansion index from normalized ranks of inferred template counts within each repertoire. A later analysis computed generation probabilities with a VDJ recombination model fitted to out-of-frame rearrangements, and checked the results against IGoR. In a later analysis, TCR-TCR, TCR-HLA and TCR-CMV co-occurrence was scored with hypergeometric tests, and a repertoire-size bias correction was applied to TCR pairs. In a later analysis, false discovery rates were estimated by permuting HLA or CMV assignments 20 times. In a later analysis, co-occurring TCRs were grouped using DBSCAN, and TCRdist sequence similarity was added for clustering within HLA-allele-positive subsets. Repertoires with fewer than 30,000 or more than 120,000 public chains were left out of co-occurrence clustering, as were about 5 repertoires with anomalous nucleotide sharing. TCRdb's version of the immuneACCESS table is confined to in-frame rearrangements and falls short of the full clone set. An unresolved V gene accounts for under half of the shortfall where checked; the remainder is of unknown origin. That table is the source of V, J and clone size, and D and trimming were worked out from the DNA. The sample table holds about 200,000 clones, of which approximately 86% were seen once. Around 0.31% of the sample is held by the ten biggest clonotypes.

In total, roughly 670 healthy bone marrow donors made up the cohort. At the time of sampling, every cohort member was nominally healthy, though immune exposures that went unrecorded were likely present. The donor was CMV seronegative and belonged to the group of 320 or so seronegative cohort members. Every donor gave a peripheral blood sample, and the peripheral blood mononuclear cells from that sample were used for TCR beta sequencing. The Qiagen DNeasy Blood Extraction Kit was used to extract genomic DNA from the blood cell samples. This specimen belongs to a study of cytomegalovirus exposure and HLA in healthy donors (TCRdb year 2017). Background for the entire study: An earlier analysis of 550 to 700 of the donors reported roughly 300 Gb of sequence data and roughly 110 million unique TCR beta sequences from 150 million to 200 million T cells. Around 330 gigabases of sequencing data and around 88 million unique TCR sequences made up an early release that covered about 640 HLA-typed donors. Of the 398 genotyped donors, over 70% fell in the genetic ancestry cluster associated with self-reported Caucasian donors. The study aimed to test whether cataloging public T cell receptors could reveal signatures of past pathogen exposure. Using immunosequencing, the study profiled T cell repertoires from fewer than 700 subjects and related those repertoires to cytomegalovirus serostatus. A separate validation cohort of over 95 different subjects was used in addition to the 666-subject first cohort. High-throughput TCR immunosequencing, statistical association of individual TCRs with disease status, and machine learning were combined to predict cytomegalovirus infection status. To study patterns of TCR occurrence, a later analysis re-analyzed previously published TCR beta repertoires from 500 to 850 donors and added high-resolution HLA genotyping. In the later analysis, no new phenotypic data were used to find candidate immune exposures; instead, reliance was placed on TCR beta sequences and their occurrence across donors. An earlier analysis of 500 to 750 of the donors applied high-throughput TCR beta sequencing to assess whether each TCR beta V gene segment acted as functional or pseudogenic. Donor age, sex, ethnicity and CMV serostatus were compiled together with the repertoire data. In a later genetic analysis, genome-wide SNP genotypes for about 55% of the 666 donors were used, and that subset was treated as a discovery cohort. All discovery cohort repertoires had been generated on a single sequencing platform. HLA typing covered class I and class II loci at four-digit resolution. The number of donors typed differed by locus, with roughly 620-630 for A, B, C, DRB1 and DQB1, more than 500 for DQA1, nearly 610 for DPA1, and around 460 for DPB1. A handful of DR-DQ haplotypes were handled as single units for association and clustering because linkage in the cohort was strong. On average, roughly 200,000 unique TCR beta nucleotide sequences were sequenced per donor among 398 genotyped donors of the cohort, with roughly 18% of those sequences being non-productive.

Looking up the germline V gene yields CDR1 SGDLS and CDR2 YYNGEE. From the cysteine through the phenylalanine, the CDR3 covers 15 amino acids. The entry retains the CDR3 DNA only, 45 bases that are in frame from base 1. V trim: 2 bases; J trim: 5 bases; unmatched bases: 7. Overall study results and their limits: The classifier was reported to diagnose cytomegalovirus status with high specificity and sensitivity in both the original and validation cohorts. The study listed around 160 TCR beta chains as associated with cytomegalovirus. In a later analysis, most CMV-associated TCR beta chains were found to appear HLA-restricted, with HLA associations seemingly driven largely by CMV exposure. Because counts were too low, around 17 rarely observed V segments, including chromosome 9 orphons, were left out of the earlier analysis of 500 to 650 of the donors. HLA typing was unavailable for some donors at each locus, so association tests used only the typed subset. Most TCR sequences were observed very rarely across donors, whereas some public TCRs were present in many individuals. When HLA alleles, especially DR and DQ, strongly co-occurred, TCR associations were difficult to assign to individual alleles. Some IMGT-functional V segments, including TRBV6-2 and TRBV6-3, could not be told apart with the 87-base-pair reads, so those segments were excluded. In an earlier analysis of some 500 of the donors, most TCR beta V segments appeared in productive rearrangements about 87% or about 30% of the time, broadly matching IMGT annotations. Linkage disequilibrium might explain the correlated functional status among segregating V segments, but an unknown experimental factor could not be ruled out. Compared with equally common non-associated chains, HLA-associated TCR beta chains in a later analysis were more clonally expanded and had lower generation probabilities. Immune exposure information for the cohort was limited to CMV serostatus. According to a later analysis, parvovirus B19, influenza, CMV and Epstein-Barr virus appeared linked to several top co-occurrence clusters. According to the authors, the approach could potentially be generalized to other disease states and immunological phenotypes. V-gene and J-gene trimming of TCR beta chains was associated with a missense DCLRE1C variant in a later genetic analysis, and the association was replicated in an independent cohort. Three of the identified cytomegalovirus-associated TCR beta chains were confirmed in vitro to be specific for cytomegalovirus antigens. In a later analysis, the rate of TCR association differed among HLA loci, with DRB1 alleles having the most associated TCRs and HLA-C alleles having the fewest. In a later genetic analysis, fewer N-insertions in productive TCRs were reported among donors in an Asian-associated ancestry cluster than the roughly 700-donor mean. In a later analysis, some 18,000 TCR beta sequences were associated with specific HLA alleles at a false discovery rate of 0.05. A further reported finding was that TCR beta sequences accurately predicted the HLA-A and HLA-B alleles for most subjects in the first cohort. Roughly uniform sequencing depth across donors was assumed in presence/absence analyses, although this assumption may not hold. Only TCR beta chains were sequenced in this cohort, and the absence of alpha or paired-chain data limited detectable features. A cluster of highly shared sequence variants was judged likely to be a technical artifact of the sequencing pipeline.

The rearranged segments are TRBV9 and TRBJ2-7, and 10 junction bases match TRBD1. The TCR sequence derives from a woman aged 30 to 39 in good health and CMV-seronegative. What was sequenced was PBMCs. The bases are TGTGCCAGCAGCGTCGGGACAGGGGACGTAGACGAGCAGTACTTC. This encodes CASSVGTGDVDEQYF.